The 5 T cell receptor beta chains given below trace back to one sample, sequenced in a study of cytomegalovirus exposure and HLA in healthy donors (dated by TCRdb to the late 2010s). The library was prepared using the immunoSEQ multiplex PCR assay. For the multiplex PCR, a mixture combining 60 forward primers for TCR Vbeta segments and 13 reverse primers for TCR Jbeta segments was used. TCRdb provides this immuneACCESS table in a form limited to in-frame rearrangements. Some clones are lacking; in checked studies, under half of them reflect an unresolved V gene, and why the rest are absent is not known. The sample table holds approximately 260,000 clones, of which around 90% were seen once. The ten largest clones represent 1.5% to 2% of the sample. Sequencing used PBMCs. The receptors were sampled from a girl aged 2-15 years in good health and CMV-seronegative.

The V call is TRBV27, the J call TRBJ1-1; D uncertain. The CDR3 totals 15 residues. V was trimmed by 5 bases and J by 0 bases, leaving 13 bases between them. CDR1 is MNHEY and CDR2 is SMNVEV in the germline V gene (reference sequence). Here the CDR3 reads CASSPPGYMNTEAFF. The DNA of the CDR3 is TGTGCCAGCAGTCCCCCGGGGTATATGAACACTGAAGCTTTCTTT.

Only one count was recorded for this clone. The chain couples TRBV13 to TRBJ2-7; D is unclear. From germline, CDR1 is PRHDT and CDR2 FYEKMQ (reference sequence). Trimming took off 3 bases at V and 1 base at J, with 7 bases between the two ends. The CDR3 extends over 13 amino acids. CDR3 nucleotides: TGTGCCAGCAGCTTTAGCTCTTCCTACGAGCAGTACTTC. Translating it yields CASSFSSSYEQYF.

The CDR3 is CASSTSGGVYEQYF. CDR3 in DNA: TGTGCCAGCAGTACTAGCGGGGGCGTCTACGAGCAGTACTTC. The rearrangement uses TRBV6-1 and TRBJ2-7; 11 nucleotides match TRBD2. Germline V gives CDR1 MNHNS, CDR2 SASEGT. The V and J ends lost 5 bases and 3 bases, in that order; junction bases with no gene match: 3. This CDR3 region has 14 residues.

The V call is TRBV5-6, the J call TRBJ2-1; D gene unclear. Trimming removed 1 base at V and 0 bases at J, with 8 bases between. Germline V CDR1 and CDR2: SGHDT, YYEEEE. CDR3 size: 15 residues. CDR3 coding DNA: TGTGCCAGCAGCTTGTCGGTAAGCTCCTACAATGAGCAGTTCTTC. Its protein product is CASSLSVSSYNEQFF.

The chain is built from TRBV2 and TRBJ1-2, with 8 bases fitting TRBD1. The CDR3 sequence is 14 residues long. With 10 bases clipped from V and 6 bases from J, the junction kept 13 bases outside the gene matches. The germline CDR1 and CDR2 sequences are SNHLY and FYNNEI. CDR3 bases: TGTGCCACCCTGTCAGGGGGCCTAAGTGATGGCTACACCTTC. Its protein is CATLSGGLSDGYTF.